This is a list of T cell receptor beta chains from one sample in a study of breast tumors, draining lymph nodes, adjacent tissues. TCRdb called the multiplex PCR reads again in MiXCR, with one record for every CDR3 protein. Here the sample spans about 130,000 distinct CDR3 sequences, roughly 20% being singletons. The source material was axillary lymph node tissue. Receptor source: a female donor with breast cancer. Some clones in this sample may be carry-over from other donors' samples. Both conserved end residues are part of each CDR3. A D gene is named only where the DNA matches it firmly. Some rows mark clone size as missing; the rest say once, few, many or name a class of expanded clone.

cdr3_length d_call j_call v_call clone_size cdr3_aa cdr3_nt
13 - TRBJ2-5 TRBV6-1 many CASSEDFQETQYF TGTGCCAGCAGTGAAGACTTCCAAGAGACCCAGTACTTC
15 TRBD1 TRBJ2-3 TRBV20-1 many CSAPGTGKGTDTQYF TGCAGTGCACCCGGGACAGGGAAAGGCACAGATACGCAGTATTTT
13 - TRBJ2-7 TRBV11-3 many CASSLAHRGEQYF TGTGCCAGCAGCTTAGCCCACCGTGGGGAGCAGTACTTC
15 TRBD2 TRBJ2-1 TRBV19 many CASGLAGGSYNEQFF TGTGCCAGTGGACTAGCGGGAGGGTCCTACAATGAGCAGTTCTTC
18 TRBD1 TRBJ1-1 TRBV3-1 - CASSQGVPGQGLNTEAFF TGTGCCAGCAGCCAGGGAGTCCCGGGACAGGGGTTGAACACTGAAGCTTTCTTT
13 - TRBJ1-5 TRBV30 few CAWAGDTNQPQHF TGTGCCTGGGCCGGGGACACCAATCAGCCCCAGCATTTT
15 TRBD1 TRBJ1-2 TRBV28 - CASRPPGTAIYGYTF TGTGCCAGCAGACCGCCCGGGACAGCGATCTATGGCTACACCTTC
16 TRBD2 TRBJ2-7 TRBV28 - CASSLIAGGGVCEQYF TGTGCCAGCAGTTTAATAGCGGGAGGGGGTGTGTGCGAGCAGTACTTC
15 TRBD2 TRBJ2-2 TRBV2 few CASSVAGGDTGELFF TGTGCCAGCAGTGTAGCGGGAGGTGACACCGGGGAGCTGTTTTTT
14 - TRBJ2-6 TRBV19 few CASNYAVGPSVLTF TGTGCCAGTAACTACGCGGTGGGGCCAAGTGTCCTGACTTTC